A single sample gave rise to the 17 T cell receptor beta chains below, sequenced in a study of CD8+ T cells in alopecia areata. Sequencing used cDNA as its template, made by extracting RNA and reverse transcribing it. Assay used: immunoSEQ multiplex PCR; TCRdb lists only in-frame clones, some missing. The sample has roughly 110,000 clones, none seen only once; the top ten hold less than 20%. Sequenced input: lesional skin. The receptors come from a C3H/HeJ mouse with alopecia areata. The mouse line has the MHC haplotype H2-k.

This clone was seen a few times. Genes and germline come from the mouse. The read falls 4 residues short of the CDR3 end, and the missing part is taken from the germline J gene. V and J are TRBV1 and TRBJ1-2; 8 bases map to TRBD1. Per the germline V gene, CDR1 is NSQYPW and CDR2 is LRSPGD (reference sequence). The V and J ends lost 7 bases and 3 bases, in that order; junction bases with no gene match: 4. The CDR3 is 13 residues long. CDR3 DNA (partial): TGCACCTGCAAGGGACAGGAGGACTCC. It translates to CTCKGQEDS. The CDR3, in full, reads CTCKGQEDSDYTF.

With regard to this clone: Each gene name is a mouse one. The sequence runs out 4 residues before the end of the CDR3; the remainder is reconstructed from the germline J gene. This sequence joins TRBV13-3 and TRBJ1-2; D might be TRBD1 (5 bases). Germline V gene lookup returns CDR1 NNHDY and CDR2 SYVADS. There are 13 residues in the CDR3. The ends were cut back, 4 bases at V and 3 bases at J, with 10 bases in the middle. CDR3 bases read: TGTGCCAGCAGTCAGGGATTAGACTCC. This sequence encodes CASSQGLDS. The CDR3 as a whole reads CASSQGLDSDYTF.

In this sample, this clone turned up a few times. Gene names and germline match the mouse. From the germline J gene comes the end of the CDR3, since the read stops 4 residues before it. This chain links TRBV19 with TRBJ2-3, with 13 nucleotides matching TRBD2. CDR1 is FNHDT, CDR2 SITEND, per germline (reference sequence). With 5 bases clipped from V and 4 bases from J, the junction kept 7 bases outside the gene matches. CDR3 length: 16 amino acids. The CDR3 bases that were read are TGTGCCAGCAGACGCGGGACTGGGGGGGATCCAGAA. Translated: CASRRGTGGDPE. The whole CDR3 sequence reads CASRRGTGGDPETLYF.

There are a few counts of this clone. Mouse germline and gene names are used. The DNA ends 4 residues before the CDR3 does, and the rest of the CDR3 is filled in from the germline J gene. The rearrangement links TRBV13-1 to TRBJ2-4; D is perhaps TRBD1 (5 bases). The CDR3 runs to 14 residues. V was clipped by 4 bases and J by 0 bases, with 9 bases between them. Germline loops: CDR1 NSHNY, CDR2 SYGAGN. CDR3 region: CASSPTVSQNTLYF. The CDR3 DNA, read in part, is TGTGCCAGCAGTCCGACAGTTAGTCAAAAC.

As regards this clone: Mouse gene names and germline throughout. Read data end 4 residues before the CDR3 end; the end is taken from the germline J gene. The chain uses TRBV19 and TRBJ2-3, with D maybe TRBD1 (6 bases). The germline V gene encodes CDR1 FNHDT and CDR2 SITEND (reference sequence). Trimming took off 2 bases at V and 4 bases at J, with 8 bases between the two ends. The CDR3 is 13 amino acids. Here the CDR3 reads CASSMTGPETLYF. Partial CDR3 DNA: TGTGCCAGCAGTATGACAGGACCAGAA.

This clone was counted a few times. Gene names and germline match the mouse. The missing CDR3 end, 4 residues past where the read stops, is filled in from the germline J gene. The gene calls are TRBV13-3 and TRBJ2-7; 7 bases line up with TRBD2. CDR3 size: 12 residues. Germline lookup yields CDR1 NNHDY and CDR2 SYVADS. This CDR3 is CASEETGYEQYF. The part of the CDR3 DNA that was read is TGTGCCAGCGAGGAGACTGGGTAT.

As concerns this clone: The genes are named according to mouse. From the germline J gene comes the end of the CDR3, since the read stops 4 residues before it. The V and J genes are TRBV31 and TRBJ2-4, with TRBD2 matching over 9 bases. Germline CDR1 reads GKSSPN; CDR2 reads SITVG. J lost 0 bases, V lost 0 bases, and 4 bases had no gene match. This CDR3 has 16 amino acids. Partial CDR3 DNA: TGTGCCTGGAGTCTAGACTGGGGGCCTAGTCAAAAC. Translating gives CAWSLDWGPSQN. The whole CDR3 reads CAWSLDWGPSQNTLYF.

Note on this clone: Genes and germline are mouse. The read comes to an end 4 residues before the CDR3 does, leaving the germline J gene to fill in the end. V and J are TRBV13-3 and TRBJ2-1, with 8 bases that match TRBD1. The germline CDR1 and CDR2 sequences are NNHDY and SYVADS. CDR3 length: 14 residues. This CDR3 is CASSRPGGWAEQFF. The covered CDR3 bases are TGTGCCAGCAGTCGCCCAGGGGGCTGGGCT.

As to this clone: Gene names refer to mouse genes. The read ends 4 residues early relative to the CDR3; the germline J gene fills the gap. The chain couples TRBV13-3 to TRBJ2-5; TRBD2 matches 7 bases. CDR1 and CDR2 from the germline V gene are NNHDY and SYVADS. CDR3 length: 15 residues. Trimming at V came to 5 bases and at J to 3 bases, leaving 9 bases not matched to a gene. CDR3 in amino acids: CASSHRTGGQDTQYF. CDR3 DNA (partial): TGTGCCAGCAGCCATCGGACTGGCGGGCAAGAC.

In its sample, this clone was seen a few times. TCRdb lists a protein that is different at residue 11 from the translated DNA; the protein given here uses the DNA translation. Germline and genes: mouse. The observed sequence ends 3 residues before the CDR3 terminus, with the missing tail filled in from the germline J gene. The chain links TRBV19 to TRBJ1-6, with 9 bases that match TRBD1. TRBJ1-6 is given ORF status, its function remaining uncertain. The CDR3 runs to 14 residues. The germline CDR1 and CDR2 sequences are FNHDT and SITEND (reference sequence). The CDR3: CASSPSGTGFPLYF. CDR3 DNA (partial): TGTGCCAGCAGTCCATCCGGGACAGGGTTCCCC.

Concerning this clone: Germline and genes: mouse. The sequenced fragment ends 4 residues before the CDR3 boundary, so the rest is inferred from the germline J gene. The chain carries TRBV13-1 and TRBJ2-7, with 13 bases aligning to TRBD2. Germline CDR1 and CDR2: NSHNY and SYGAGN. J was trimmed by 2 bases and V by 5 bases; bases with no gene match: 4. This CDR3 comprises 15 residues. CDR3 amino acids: CASRAGTGGAYEQYF. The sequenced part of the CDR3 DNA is TGTGCCAGCAGGGCCGGGACTGGGGGGGCCTAT.

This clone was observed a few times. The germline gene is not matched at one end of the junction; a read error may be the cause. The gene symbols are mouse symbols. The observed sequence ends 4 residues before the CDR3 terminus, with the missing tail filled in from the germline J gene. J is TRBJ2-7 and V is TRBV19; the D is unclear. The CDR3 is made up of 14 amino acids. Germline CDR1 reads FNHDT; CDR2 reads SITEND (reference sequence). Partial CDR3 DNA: TGTGCCCGCAGTACGGCAGTAAGGGTGGAT. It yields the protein CARSTAVRVD. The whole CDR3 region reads CARSTAVRVDEQYF.

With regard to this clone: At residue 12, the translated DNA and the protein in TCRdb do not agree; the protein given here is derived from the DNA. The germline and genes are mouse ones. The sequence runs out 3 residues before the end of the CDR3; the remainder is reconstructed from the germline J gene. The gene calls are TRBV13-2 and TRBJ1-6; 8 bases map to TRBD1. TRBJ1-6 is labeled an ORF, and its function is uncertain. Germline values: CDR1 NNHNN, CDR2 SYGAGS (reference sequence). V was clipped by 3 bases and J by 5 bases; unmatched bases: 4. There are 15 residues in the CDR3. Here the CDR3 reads CASGAPGQDNSPLYF. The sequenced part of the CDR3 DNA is TGTGCCAGCGGTGCCCCGGGACAGGATAATTCGCCC.

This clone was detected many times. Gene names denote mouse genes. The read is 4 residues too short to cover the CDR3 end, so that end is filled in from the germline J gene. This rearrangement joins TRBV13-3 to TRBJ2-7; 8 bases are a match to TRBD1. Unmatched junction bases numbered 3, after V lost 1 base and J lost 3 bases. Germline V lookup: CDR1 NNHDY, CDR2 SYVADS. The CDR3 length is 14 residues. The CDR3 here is CASSDQGANYEQYF. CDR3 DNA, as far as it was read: TGTGCCAGCAGTGATCAGGGGGCCAACTAT.

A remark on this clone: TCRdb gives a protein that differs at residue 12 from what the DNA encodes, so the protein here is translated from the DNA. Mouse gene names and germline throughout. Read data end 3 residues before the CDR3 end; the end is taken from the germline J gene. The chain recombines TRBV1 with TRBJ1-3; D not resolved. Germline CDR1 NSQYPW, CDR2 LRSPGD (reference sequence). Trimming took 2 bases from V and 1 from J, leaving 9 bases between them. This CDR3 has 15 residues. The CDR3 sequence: CTCSAPAISGNTLYF. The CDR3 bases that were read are TGCACCTGCAGTGCACCAGCTATCTCTGGAAATACG.

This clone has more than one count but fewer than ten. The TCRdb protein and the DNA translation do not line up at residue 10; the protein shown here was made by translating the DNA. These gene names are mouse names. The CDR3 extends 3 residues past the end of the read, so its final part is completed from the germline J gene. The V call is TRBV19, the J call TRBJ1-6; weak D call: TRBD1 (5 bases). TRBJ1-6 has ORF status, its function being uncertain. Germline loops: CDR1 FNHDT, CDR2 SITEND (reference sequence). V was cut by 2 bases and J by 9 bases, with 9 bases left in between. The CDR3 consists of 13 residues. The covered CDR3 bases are TGTGCCAGCAGTATGGGTGGGGGTTCGCCC. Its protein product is CASSMGGGSP. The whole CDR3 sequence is CASSMGGGSPLYF.

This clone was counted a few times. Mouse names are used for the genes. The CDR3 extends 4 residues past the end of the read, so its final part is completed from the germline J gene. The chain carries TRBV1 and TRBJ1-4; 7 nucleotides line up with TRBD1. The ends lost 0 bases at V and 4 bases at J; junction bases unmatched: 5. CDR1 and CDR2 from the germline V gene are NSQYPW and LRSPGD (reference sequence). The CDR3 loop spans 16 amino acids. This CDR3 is CTCSADHAGGNERLFF. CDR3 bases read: TGCACCTGCAGTGCAGATCACGCAGGGGGCAACGAA.